The 13 T cell receptor beta chains given below trace back to one sample, sequenced in a study of T cell repertoires in cytomegalovirus infection. TCRdb recomputed calls from the reads with MiXCR, one row per CDR3 protein. The data contain roughly 130,000 distinct CDR3 sequences, more than 20% of them singletons. Which antigens these TCRs recognize remains unknown. The sample consisted of PBMCs, sequenced either directly or after in vitro stimulation (not recorded which). These receptor sequences come from a human donor in good health (CMV status not recorded). Some clones in this sample may be carry-over from other donors' samples.

The chain uses TRBV7-6 and TRBJ2-6; 9 bases map to TRBD1. The CDR3 contains 18 residues. The germline V gene has CDR1 SGHVS and CDR2 FNYEAQ. V lost 5 bases, J lost 0 bases, and 8 bases stayed unmatched. Here the CDR3 reads CASSPRGQGSSGANVLTF. CDR3 nucleotide sequence: TGTGCCAGCAGCCCGCGGGGACAGGGTAGCTCTGGGGCCAACGTCCTGACTTTC.

This clonotype was counted once. V and J are TRBV5-1 and TRBJ2-7, with 7 bases identical to TRBD2. The CDR3 is 18 amino acids. Per germline, CDR1 SGHRS and CDR2 YFSETQ. The CDR3 spells CASSLGWAAGNASHEQYV. CDR3 nucleotide sequence: TGCGCCAGCAGCTTGGGGTGGGCAGCGGGAAATGCCTCCCACGAGCAGTACGTC.

This clonotype was seen only a few times. J is TRBJ2-1 and V is TRBV19; D not resolved. The CDR3 length is 14 residues. CDR1 and CDR2 from the germline V gene are LNHDA and SQIVND (reference sequence). V was cut by 3 bases and J by 9 bases, with 15 bases left in between. The CDR3 sequence: CASSIGLLVSEQFF. As DNA, the CDR3 is TGTGCCAGTAGTATCGGGCTTCTCGTTAGTGAGCAGTTCTTC. Full variable domain (missing parts from reference TRBV19 and TRBJ2-1): DGGITQSPKYLFRKEGQNVTLSCEQNLNHDAMYWYRQDPGQGLRLIYYSQIVNDFQKGDIAEGYSVSREKKESFPLTVTSAQKNPTAFYLCASSIGLLVSEQFFGPGTRLTVL.

CDR3 nucleotides: TGTGCCAGCAGTTTCCTAGCGGAAGAGACCCAGTACTTC. Its translation: CASSFLAEETQYF. This sequence joins TRBV12-3 or TRBV12-4 and TRBJ2-5; TRBD2 matches 7 bases. The V gene end was trimmed by 3 bases and the J gene end by 3 bases; junction bases not matched to a gene: 1. CDR3 size: 13 residues.

The CDR3 DNA reads as TGCGCCAGCAGCCAAGACGCATTTAAGGGGGCCGGCTATGGCTACACCTTC. Translating it yields CASSQDAFKGAGYGYTF. The gene calls are TRBV4-3 and TRBJ1-2, with 7 bases identical to TRBD1. The CDR3 length is 17 residues. Germline V gene lookup returns CDR1 LGHNA and CDR2 YSLEER. Trimming cost V 0 bases and J 4 bases; bases outside gene matches: 11.

The chain joins TRBV6-8 to TRBJ2-3, with 12 bases identical to TRBD1. The V gene end was trimmed by 4 bases and the J gene end by 4 bases; junction bases not matched to a gene: 6. This CDR3 is built from 16 residues. The V gene's germline CDR1 is MNHGY and CDR2 SAAAGT. This chain's CDR3 is CASSWGQGAQADTQYF. The CDR3 DNA is TGTGCCAGCAGTTGGGGACAGGGGGCGCAGGCAGATACGCAGTATTTT.

This clonotype was detected only a few times. The chain links TRBV12-3 or TRBV12-4 to TRBJ1-5; 8 bases fit TRBD1. V lost 6 bases, J lost 7 bases, and 14 bases stayed unmatched. The CDR3 extends over 16 amino acids. The CDR3 DNA sequence: TGTGCCAGCAGGAACGGCCAGGGGGCAGCCGGCCAGCCCCAGCATTTT. Its protein is CASRNGQGAAGQPQHF.

V and J are TRBV6-5 and TRBJ1-2, with a weak D call TRBD1 (5 bases). The CDR3 covers 15 residues. Looked up from germline, CDR1 is MNHEY and CDR2 is SVGAGI. The V gene lost 3 bases and the J gene lost 5 bases, with 16 bases spanning the gap. This CDR3 reads CASSYSTGSLYGYTF. CDR3 DNA sequence: TGTGCCAGCAGTTATAGTACAGGAAGCCTTTATGGCTACACCTTC.

This clonotype came up a few times. V is TRBV28 and J is TRBJ2-1; maybe TRBD1 (5 bases). The CDR3 totals 13 residues. Germline-derived CDR1 and CDR2 are MDHEN and SYDVKM. V was pared by 7 bases and J by 9 bases, with 16 bases between. Here the CDR3 DNA reads TGTGCCAGCAAAACCCCAGGGATTACTGAGCAGTTCTTC. This translates into CASKTPGITEQFF.

This clonotype has only a few counts. This chain links TRBV29-1 with TRBJ2-7, with 15 bases identical to TRBD2. CDR1 SQVTM and CDR2 ANQGSEA come from the germline V gene. The CDR3 consists of 14 residues. V lost 7 bases and J lost 6; bases outside the gene matches: 7. The CDR3, as DNA: TGCAGCGCTGGACTAGCGGGAGGGCCTTCCGAGCAGTACTTC. Protein sequence: CSAGLAGGPSEQYF.

J is TRBJ1-5 and V is TRBV7-2, with 7 positions matching TRBD1. Germline CDR1 SGHTA, CDR2 FQGNSA. V shed 5 bases and J 0 bases; nucleotides not matched to a gene: 7. The CDR3 runs to 16 residues. The chain's CDR3 is CASSLGTAYSNQPQHF. The DNA of the CDR3 is TGTGCCAGCAGCCTCGGGACAGCTTATAGCAATCAGCCCCAGCATTTT. Combining the CDR3 with reference TRBV7-2 and TRBJ1-5 gives the whole variable domain GAGVSQSPSNKVTEKGKDVELRCDPISGHTALYWYRQSLGQGLEFLIYFQGNSAPDKSGLPSDRFSAERTGGSVSTLTIQRTQQEDSAVYLCASSLGTAYSNQPQHFGDGTRLSIL.

At least ten counts were recorded for this clonotype. J is TRBJ1-2 and V is TRBV7-2; D is uncertain. The V gene lost 4 bases and the J gene lost 2 bases, with 8 bases spanning the gap. Germline V gene data show CDR1 as SGHTA and CDR2 as FQGNSA. This CDR3 region has 13 residues. Here the CDR3 DNA reads TGTGCCAGCAGCTCGGACGTCAACTATGGCTACACCTTC. The encoded protein is CASSSDVNYGYTF. The full variable domain, its missing parts supplied by reference TRBV7-2 and TRBJ1-2, is GAGVSQSPSNKVTEKGKDVELRCDPISGHTALYWYRQSLGQGLEFLIYFQGNSAPDKSGLPSDRFSAERTGGSVSTLTIQRTQQEDSAVYLCASSSDVNYGYTFGSGTRLTVV.

This clonotype has just a few counts. This chain links TRBV27 with TRBJ2-7, with 7 bases lining up with TRBD2. This CDR3 comprises 13 residues. Germline CDR1 and CDR2: MNHEY and SMNVEV (reference sequence). The V and J ends lost 6 bases and 1 base, in that order; junction bases with no gene match: 3. The CDR3: CASRTSWSYEQYF. CDR3 nucleotides: TGTGCCAGCAGGACTAGCTGGTCCTACGAGCAGTACTTC.